A single sample is the source of the 26 T cell receptor beta chains below, sequenced in a study of tumor-infiltrating lymphocytes in primary liver carcinoma (dated by TCRdb to 2016 to 2017). The data were produced on an Illumina HiSeq 2500. A constant-region primer and ProtoScript II reverse transcriptase were used to reverse-transcribe TCRbeta-specific cDNA from roughly 0.55 ug total RNA. Construction of the TCRbeta libraries relied on three nested rounds of multiplex PCR, following a slightly modified ARM-PCR procedure. The first two PCR rounds used multiplex TRBV1-TRBV30 forward primers with a Cbeta reverse primer, each for approximately 11 cycles. In TCRdb, the public reads were trimmed at Q25 with fastp and aligned with MiXCR, with productive beta chains retained. Each record represents a unique CDR3 protein, reported with the most common genes and DNA among its rows. The sample table shows tens of thousands of distinct CDR3 sequences, and around 64% are seen once. Around 50% of the sample is held by the ten biggest clonotypes.

Without any cell sorting, total RNA and DNA were extracted together from around 18-30 mg of bulk tissue using the AllPrep DNA/RNA mini kit. Input material: liver tumor tissue from sampling region 2. What the cell subset or site label conveys for this sample: tumor region T2, inferior pole. Every receptor here comes from a man aged 35-49 years with primary liver carcinoma and hepatitis B virus infection.

On this clonotype: A read error may be the cause here, since a much bigger clone is one base away. The chain couples TRBV5-1 to TRBJ2-3, with TRBD2 matching 10 bases. In germline, CDR1 is SGHRS, CDR2 YFSETQ. The length of the CDR3 is 18 residues. V lost 0 bases, J lost 1 base, and 8 bases stayed unmatched. CDR3 sequence (DNA): TGCGCCAGCAGCTTGGGGGGGACTAGCGATTCCCGCACAGATACGCAGTATTTT. Protein: CASSLGGTSDSRTDTQYF. Supplemented by reference TRBV5-1 and TRBJ2-3, the full variable domain reads KAGVTQTPRYLIKTRGQQVTLSCSPISGHRSVSWYQQTPGQGLQFLFEYFSETQRNKGNFPGRFSGRQFSNSRSEMNVSTLELGDSALYLCASSLGGTSDSRTDTQYFGPGTRLTVL.

As for this clonotype: One end of the junction varies from germline; a read error may be responsible. The V gene is TRBV5-5, the J gene TRBJ2-1, with D tentatively TRBD1 (6 bases). CDR3 length: 15 amino acids. Per germline, CDR1 SGHKS and CDR2 YYEKEE (reference sequence). The CDR3 coding sequence is TGTGCCAGCAGCCCTGGACAGTGTTACTACAATGAGGAGTTCTTC. Its protein is CASSPGQCYYNEEFF.

This chain joins TRBV4-3 and TRBJ2-3; TRBD2 matches 10 bases. Germline CDR1 is LGHNA and CDR2 is YSLEER. This CDR3 is 19 amino acids long. Losses at the gene ends were 0 bases for V and 6 bases for J; bases not matched to a gene: 15. The DNA of the CDR3 is TGCGCCAGCAGCCAAGATGTTGACCGGGATAGCGGGGGGTGGGATACGCAGTATTTT. Protein product: CASSQDVDRDSGGWDTQYF.

As to this clonotype: The junction shows a germline mismatch at one end, possibly a read error. This chain connects TRBV4-3 to TRBJ2-3, with D unresolved. Germline V gene lookup returns CDR1 LGHNA and CDR2 YSLEER. The CDR3 length is 12 residues. CDR3 DNA: TGCGTCAGCAGCCATGAGACCGATACGCGGTATTTT. Amino acid sequence: CVSSHETDTRYF.

Of note for this clonotype: A much larger clone differs by one base, so this may be a read error. The chain has TRBV28 and TRBJ1-5, with D unresolved. CDR1 is MDHEN and CDR2 is SYDVKM in the germline V gene. This CDR3 is built from 21 residues. Trimming took off 5 bases at V and 3 bases at J, with 32 bases between the two ends. The CDR3 sequence is CASSQESGGTSFSQYNQPQHF. For the CDR3, the DNA is TGTGCCAGCAGTCAGGAATCGGGAGGCACGAGTTTTTCCCAATACAATCAGCCCCAGCATTTT.

The V call is TRBV5-6, the J call TRBJ2-5; D is unresolved. This CDR3 has 14 residues. CDR1 SGHDT and CDR2 YYEEEE come from the germline V gene. Trimming cost V 3 bases and J 2 bases, with 11 bases left between them. CDR3 in amino acids: CASSWSEVQETQYF. In DNA, the CDR3 is TGTGCCAGCAGCTGGTCGGAAGTGCAAGAGACCCAGTACTTC. Drawing the rest from reference TRBV5-6 and TRBJ2-5, the complete variable domain is DAGVTQSPTHLIKTRGQQVTLRCSPKSGHDTVSWYQQALGQGPQFIFQYYEEEERQRGNFPDRFSGHQFPNYSSELNVNALLLGDSALYLCASSWSEVQETQYFGPGTRLLVL.

Comments on this clonotype: At one end, the junction sequence differs from germline, possibly due to a read error. The V gene is TRBV6-1, the J gene TRBJ1-5; D may be TRBD1 (6 bases). CDR3 size: 16 residues. The germline V gene encodes CDR1 MNHNS and CDR2 SASEGT. The CDR3 sequence is CASSRFELGDNQPQHF. In DNA form, the CDR3 reads TGTGCCAGCAGTAGGTTCGAGTTGGGGGACAATCAGCCCCAGCACTTT.

In regard to this clonotype: Sequence at one end of the junction differs from germline and may be a read error. The V call is TRBV10-3, the J call TRBJ2-7; 15 bases map to TRBD2. This CDR3 comprises 19 residues. Germline-derived CDR1 and CDR2 are ENHRY and SYGVKD. CDR3 in DNA: TGTGCCATCACCAAACGGTCGGGACTAGCGGGAGGTTTCTCCCACGAGCAGTACTTC. Residues: CAITKRSGLAGGFSHEQYF.

This chain connects TRBV7-8 to TRBJ2-7, with D possibly being TRBD1 (6 bases). Germline CDR1 and CDR2: SGHVS and FQNEAQ. This CDR3 comprises 14 residues. V lost 3 bases and J lost 0, with 9 bases in between. CDR3 amino acids: CASSFRDTSYEQYF. DNA of the CDR3: TGTGCCAGCAGCTTCCGGGACACCTCCTACGAGCAGTACTTC.

This chain connects TRBV5-4 to TRBJ2-1, with TRBD2 identical over 12 bases. CDR1 and CDR2 (germline): SGHNT, YYREEE (reference sequence). This CDR3 comprises 13 residues. Trimming removed 9 bases from V and 6 bases from J; junction bases left unmatched: 4. The CDR3 coding sequence is TGTGCCACGACTAGCGGGAGACCCAATGAGCAGTTCTTC. It specifies CATTSGRPNEQFF.

This clonotype rates as medium-sized. The chain employs TRBV29-1 and TRBJ1-1; TRBD1 might be the D (5 bases). The CDR3 is 14 amino acids. Germline lookup yields CDR1 SQVTM and CDR2 ANQGSEA. V was clipped by 3 bases and J by 6 bases, with 17 bases between them. The CDR3 spells CSVEGTPSSPEAFF. CDR3 in DNA: TGCAGCGTTGAGGGGACGCCGTCCTCGCCTGAAGCTTTCTTT.

Concerning this clonotype itself: A clone one base away is much larger, so this may be a read error. As the CDR3 is not closed by the conserved phenylalanine or tryptophan, this likely results from a read error. V and J are TRBV28 and TRBJ2-2; the match to TRBD1 covers 9 bases. The CDR3 runs to 14 residues. V lost 8 bases, J lost 6 bases, and 7 bases stayed unmatched. Germline assignment: CDR1 MDHEN and CDR2 SYDVKM. The CDR3 region is CASLTGGRAGELFY. For the CDR3, the DNA is TGTGCCAGCCTCACAGGGGGCCGAGCCGGGGAGCTGTTTTAT.

For this clonotype: One base away lies a much larger clone, so this may be a sequencing read error. The CDR3 ends on some other residue instead of the conserved phenylalanine or tryptophan, so this is likely a read error. J is TRBJ2-3 and V is TRBV6-4, with 8 bases that match TRBD1. The CDR3 covers 15 residues. V shed 1 base and J 4 bases; nucleotides not matched to a gene: 4. Germline V lookup: CDR1 MRHNA, CDR2 SNTAGT. The CDR3 loop is CASSDWQGAPDTQYL. CDR3 bases: TGTGCCAGCAGTGACTGGCAGGGGGCCCCAGATACGCAGTATTTG.

A word on this clonotype: Lacking the conserved final phenylalanine or tryptophan, this CDR3 likely reflects a read error. The chain has TRBV18 and TRBJ1-4, with TRBD1 as a possible D gene (5 bases). The CDR3 runs 17 residues. CDR1 KGHSH and CDR2 LQKENI come from the germline V gene. V lost 3 bases to trimming and J lost 7 bases, with 21 bases between them. CDR3: CASSPTWDEKNSEKLFC. The CDR3 region has the DNA TGTGCCAGCTCACCGACCTGGGACGAAAAAAATAGTGAAAAACTGTTTTGT.

With regard to this clonotype: The conserved closing phenylalanine or tryptophan is absent in this CDR3, likely reflecting a read error. The limits of the CDR3 on the DNA are not certain, so only TCRdb's listed CDR3 is given. V and J are TRBV4-3 and TRBJ2-2. 16 amino acids form the CDR3, both terminal residues included. Germline CDR1 is LGHNA and CDR2 is YSLEER. This CDR3 reads CASSKSPSGNTGELFL.

This clonotype was observed once. J is TRBJ1-1 and V is TRBV20-1; D is perhaps TRBD1 (6 bases). CDR1 DFQATT and CDR2 SNEGSKA come from the germline V gene (reference sequence). The CDR3 is made up of 13 amino acids. V shed 6 bases and J shed 1 base, with 12 bases lying between them. This chain's CDR3 is CSATGTENTEAFF. The CDR3 nucleotides are TGCAGTGCCACAGGGACCGAGAACACTGAAGCTTTCTTT.

The chain carries TRBV28 and TRBJ1-3; TRBD1 is a possible D gene (5 bases). V gave up 8 bases and J gave up 8 bases, with 16 bases separating them. The CDR3 is 13 amino acids. The germline V gene encodes CDR1 MDHEN and CDR2 SYDVKM. The CDR3 DNA sequence: TGTGCCAGCCGGGACGGCCTCATCCACACCATATATTTT. Its translation: CASRDGLIHTIYF.

With regard to this clonotype: This sequence may be a read error, since a much larger clone differs from it by one base. The rearrangement links TRBV6-5 to TRBJ1-2; D is perhaps TRBD1 (6 bases). Trimming pared 6 bases from V and 1 base from J, leaving 15 bases between. The CDR3 spans 15 residues. CDR1 and CDR2 (germline): MNHEY, SVGAGI. The CDR3 reads CASSPQGTGNYGYTF. The CDR3 DNA is TGTGCCAGCAGCCCACAGGGAACCGGTAACTATGGCTACACCTTC.

The table lists this clonotype with a count of one. The chain joins TRBV20-1 to TRBJ2-3; the match to TRBD2 covers 8 bases. The J segment lost 4 bases and the V segment lost 3 bases, leaving 6 bases of the junction unmatched. Per the germline V gene, CDR1 is DFQATT and CDR2 is SNEGSKA (reference sequence). The CDR3 spans 14 residues. In DNA, the CDR3 is TGCAGTGCTAGGGACTTAGCGGGACCAGATACGCAGTATTTT. Translating gives CSARDLAGPDTQYF.

This chain connects TRBV28 to TRBJ2-7; no clear D. Trimming removed 6 bases at V and 6 bases at J, with 12 bases between. The CDR3 has 12 amino acids. Germline V CDR1 and CDR2: MDHEN, SYDVKM. This CDR3 reads CASSLMFGEQYF. In DNA form, the CDR3 reads TGTGCCAGCAGCCTAATGTTCGGCGAGCAGTACTTC.

This clonotype has only a few counts. A much larger clonotype is one base distant, so this may be a read error. The chain recombines TRBV24-1 with TRBJ2-3; 8 positions agree with TRBD1. Per germline, CDR1 KGHDR and CDR2 SFDVKD. The CDR3 totals 16 residues. Trimming at V came to 6 bases and at J to 5 bases, leaving 12 bases not matched to a gene. CDR3: CATSKVGQGLGDTQYF. In DNA form, the CDR3 reads TGTGCCACCAGTAAAGTCGGACAGGGATTGGGAGATACGCAGTATTTT.

A note on this clonotype: An end of the junction differs from the germline gene, which may be a read error. The chain is built from TRBV11-2 and TRBJ2-1, with TRBD2 identical over 9 bases. CDR1 is SGHAT, CDR2 FQNNGV, per germline. CDR3 length: 16 residues. The CDR3 sequence: CDSSLELLAGINEQSF. CDR3 nucleotides: TGTGACAGCAGCTTAGAGCTCCTAGCGGGAATAAATGAGCAGTCCTTC.

This clonotype appeared a single time. At one end the junction does not follow the germline gene, possibly because of a read error. The J gene is TRBJ2-2, the V gene TRBV10-3; 8 bases agree with TRBD1. The CDR3 has 14 amino acids. Germline V gene lookup returns CDR1 ENHRY and CDR2 SYGVKD. The CDR3 loop is CAVRGQDDTGELFF. CDR3 sequence (DNA): TGTGCCGTCAGGGGGCAGGACGACACCGGGGAGCTGTTTTTT.

Worth noting for this clonotype: The junction departs from the called germline gene at one end, perhaps through a read error. The chain uses TRBV11-2 and TRBJ2-1; D remains unclear. In germline, CDR1 is SGHAT, CDR2 FQNNGV. The CDR3 loop spans 14 amino acids. DNA of the CDR3: TGTGCGAGCATCCCAGTCGTCCTATACAATGAGCAGTTCTTC. It translates to CASIPVVLYNEQFF.

Comments on this clonotype: At one end the junction does not follow the germline gene, possibly because of a read error. The chain joins TRBV12-3 or TRBV12-4 to TRBJ1-6; 7 bases are shared with TRBD1. The CDR3 length is 13 residues. Written as DNA, the CDR3 is TGTACCAACTCCGACAGGGACGACTCACCCCCCCACTTT. Translated, it gives CTNSDRDDSPPHF.

Judged by abundance, this clonotype is medium-sized. V usage is TRBV11-2 and J usage is TRBJ2-7, with a possible D match to TRBD1 (5 bases). The V gene lost 1 base and the J gene lost 6 bases, with 10 bases spanning the gap. CDR1 is SGHAT, CDR2 FQNNGV, per germline. CDR3 length: 13 amino acids. CDR3 nucleotide sequence: TGTGCCAGCAGCTTAGGCAGGGTGGGCGAGCAGTACTTC. It encodes CASSLGRVGEQYF.